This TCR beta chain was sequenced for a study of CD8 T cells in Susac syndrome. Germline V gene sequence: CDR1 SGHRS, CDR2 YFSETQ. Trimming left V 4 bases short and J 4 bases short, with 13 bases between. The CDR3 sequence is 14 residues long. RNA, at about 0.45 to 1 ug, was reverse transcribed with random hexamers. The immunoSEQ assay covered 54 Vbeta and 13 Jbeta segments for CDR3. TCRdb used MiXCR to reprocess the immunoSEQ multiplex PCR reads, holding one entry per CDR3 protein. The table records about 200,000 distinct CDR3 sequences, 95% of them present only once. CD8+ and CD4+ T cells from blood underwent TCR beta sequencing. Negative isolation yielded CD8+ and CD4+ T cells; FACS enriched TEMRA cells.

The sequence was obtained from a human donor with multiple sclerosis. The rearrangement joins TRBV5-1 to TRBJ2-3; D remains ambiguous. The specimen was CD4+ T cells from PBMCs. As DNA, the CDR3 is TGCGCCAGCAGCCCCTACCGAGCTGCAGATACGCAGTATTTT. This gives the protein CASSPYRAADTQYF.